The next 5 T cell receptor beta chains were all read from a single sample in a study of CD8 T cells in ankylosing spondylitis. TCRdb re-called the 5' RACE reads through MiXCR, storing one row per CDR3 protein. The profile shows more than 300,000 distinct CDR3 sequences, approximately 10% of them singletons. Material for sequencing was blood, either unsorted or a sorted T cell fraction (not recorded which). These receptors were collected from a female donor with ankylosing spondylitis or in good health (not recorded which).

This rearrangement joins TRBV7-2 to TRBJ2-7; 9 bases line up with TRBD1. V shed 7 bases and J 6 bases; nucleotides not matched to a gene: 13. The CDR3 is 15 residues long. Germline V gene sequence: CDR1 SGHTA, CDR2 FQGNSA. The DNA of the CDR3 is TGTGCCAGCATCTCTAGTGGGGACAGGGCTGGCGAGCAGTACTTC. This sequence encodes CASISSGDRAGEQYF.

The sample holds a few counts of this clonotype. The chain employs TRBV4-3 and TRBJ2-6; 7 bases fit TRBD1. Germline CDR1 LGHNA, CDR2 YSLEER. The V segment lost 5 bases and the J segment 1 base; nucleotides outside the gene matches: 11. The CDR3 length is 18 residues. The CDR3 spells CASSGQGQPVSGANVLTF. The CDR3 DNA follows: TGCGCCAGCAGCGGGCAGGGACAGCCAGTTTCTGGGGCCAACGTCCTGACTTTC.

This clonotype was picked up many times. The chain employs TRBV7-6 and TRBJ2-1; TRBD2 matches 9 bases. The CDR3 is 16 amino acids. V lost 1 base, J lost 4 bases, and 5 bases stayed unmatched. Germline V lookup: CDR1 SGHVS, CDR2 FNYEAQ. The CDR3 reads CASSLGASGTYNEQFF. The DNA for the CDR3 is TGTGCCAGCAGCTTAGGGGCTAGCGGGACTTACAATGAGCAGTTCTTC. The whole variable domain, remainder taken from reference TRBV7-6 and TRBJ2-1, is GAGVSQSPRYKVTKRGQDVALRCDPISGHVSLYWYRQALGQGPEFLTYFNYEAQQDKSGLPNDRFSAERPEGSISTLTIQRTEQRDSAMYRCASSLGASGTYNEQFFGPGTRLTVL.

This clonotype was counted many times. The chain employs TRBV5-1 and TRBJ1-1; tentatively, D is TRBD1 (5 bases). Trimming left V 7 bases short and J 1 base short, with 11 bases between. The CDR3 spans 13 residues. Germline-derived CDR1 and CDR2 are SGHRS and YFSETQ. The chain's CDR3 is CASSTGGNTEAFF. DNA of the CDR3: TGCGCCAGCTCAACAGGCGGGAACACTGAAGCTTTCTTT. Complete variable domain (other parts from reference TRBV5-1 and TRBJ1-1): KAGVTQTPRYLIKTRGQQVTLSCSPISGHRSVSWYQQTPGQGLQFLFEYFSETQRNKGNFPGRFSGRQFSNSRSEMNVSTLELGDSALYLCASSTGGNTEAFFGQGTRLTVV.

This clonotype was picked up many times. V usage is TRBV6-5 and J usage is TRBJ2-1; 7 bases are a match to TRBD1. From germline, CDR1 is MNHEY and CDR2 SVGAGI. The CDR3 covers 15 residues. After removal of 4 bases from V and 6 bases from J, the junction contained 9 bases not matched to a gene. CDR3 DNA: TGTGCCAGCAGTTTACCCGGCGCAGGGGGCAATGAGCAGTTCTTC. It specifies CASSLPGAGGNEQFF.